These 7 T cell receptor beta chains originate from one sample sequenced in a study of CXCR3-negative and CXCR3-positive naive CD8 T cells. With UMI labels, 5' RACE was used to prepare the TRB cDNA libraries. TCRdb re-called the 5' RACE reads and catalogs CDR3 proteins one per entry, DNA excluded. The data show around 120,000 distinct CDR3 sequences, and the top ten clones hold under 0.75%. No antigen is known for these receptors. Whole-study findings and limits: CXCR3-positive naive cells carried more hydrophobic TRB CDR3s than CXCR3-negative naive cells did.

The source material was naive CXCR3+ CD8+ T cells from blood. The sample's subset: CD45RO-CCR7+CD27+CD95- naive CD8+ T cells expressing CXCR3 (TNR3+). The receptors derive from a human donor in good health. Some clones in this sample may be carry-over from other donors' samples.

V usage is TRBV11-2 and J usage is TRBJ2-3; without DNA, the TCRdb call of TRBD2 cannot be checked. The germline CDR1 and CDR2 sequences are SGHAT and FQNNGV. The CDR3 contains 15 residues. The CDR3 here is CASSFGGGFTDTQYF.

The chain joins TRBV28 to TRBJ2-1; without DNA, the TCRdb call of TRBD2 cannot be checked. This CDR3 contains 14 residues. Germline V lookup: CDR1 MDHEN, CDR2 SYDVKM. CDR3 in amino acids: CASSLGTSLDEQFF. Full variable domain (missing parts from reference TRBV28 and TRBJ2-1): DVKVTQSSRYLVKRTGEKVFLECVQDMDHENMFWYRQDPGLGLRLIYFSYDVKMKEKGDIPEGYSVSREKKERFSLILESASTNQTSMYLCASSLGTSLDEQFFGPGTRLTVL.

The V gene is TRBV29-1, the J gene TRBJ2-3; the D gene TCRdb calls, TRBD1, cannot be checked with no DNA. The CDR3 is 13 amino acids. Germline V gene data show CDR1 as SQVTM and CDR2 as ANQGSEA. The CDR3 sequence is CSVRTVGSDTQYF.

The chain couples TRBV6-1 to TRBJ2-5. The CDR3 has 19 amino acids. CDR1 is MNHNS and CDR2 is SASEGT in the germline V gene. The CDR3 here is CASSEGSLMNLIAGETQYF.

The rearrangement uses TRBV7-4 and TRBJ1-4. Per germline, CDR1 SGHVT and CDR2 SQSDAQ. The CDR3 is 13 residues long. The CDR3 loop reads CASSLKLGEKLFF.

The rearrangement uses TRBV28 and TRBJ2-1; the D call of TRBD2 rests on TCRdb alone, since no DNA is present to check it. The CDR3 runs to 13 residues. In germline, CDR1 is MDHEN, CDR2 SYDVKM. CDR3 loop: CASTIAGGDEQFF. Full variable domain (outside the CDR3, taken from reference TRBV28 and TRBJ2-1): DVKVTQSSRYLVKRTGEKVFLECVQDMDHENMFWYRQDPGLGLRLIYFSYDVKMKEKGDIPEGYSVSREKKERFSLILESASTNQTSMYLCASTIAGGDEQFFGPGTRLTVL.

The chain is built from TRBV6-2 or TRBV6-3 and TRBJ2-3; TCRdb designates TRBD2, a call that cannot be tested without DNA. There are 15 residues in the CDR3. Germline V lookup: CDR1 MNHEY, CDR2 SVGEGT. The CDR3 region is CASSYALTEADTQYF.